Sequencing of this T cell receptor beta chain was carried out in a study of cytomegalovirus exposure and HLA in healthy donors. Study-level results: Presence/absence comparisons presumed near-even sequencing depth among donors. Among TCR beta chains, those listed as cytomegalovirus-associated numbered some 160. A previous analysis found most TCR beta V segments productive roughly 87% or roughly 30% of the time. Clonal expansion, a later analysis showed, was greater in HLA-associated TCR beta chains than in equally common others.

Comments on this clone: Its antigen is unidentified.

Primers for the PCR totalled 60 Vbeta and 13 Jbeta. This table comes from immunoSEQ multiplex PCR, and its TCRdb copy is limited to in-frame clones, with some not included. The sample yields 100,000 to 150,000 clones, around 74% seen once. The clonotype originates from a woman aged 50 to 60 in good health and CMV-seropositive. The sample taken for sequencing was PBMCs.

The CDR3 protein is CASSQVPRVGEQFF. The DNA for the CDR3 is TGCGCCAGCAGCCAAGTTCCCAGGGTGGGGGAGCAGTTCTTC. The chain links TRBV4-3 to TRBJ2-1, with TRBD1 as a possible D gene (5 bases). V lost 1 base, J lost 10 bases, and 14 bases lay in between. From germline, CDR1 is LGHNA and CDR2 YSLEER. The CDR3 consists of 14 residues.